This T cell receptor beta chain was identified during a study of siplizumab effects on memory and regulatory T cells. Study-level points and caveats: Naive or memory phenotype was unassignable for roughly 75-97% of proliferating CD4+ or CD8+ clones.

In germline, CDR1 is SGHVS, CDR2 FQNEAQ. The ends were cut back, 4 bases at V and 8 bases at J, with 18 bases in the middle. The CDR3 extends over 15 amino acids. TCRdb's copy holds only in-frame clones and misses some; the assay was immunoSEQ multiplex PCR. The data hold tens of thousands of clones, with roughly nine tenths observed a single time. To note about this clone: The antigen is undetermined.

The rearrangement links TRBV7-8 to TRBJ2-1; D possibly corresponds to TRBD2 (5 bases). This clonotype was sampled from a human donor in good health. Sequenced material: CD8+ T cells sorted from blood. The CDR3 loop is CASSYPSPFSDEQFF. CDR3 nucleotides: TGTGCCAGCAGCTATCCTAGCCCCTTCTCCGATGAGCAGTTCTTC. Together with reference TRBV7-8 and TRBJ2-1, the CDR3 gives the full variable domain: GAGVSQSPRYKVAKRGQDVALRCDPISGHVSLFWYQQALGQGPEFLTYFQNEAQLDKSGLPSDRFFAERPEGSVSTLKIQRTQQEDSAVYLCASSYPSPFSDEQFFGPGTRLTVL.